The rows below give T cell receptor beta chains drawn from one sample of a study of blood T cell repertoires in COVID-19. Sequencing used immunoSEQ multiplex PCR; TCRdb keeps in-frame clones, though not all of them. The sample consists of around 190,000 clones, 88% of them appearing once. The sample taken for sequencing was peripheral blood. The receptor set was obtained from a man aged 50 to 59 with COVID-19, enrolled during active disease. CDR3s include the opening cysteine and the closing phenylalanine or tryptophan. Each record gives: D gene, clone size, J gene, V gene, CDR3 DNA, CDR3 protein. A D gene is named only where the DNA matches it firmly. For some rows the clone size is stated as once, few or many, or as a class when expanded; others skip it.

>.|.|TRBJ2-7|TRBV25-1
TGTGCCAGCAGTGCAGGTTCAGAGCAGTACTTC
CASSAGSEQYF
>TRBD2|.|TRBJ2-2|TRBV4-1
TGCGCCAGCAGCCCGGGGGGAGCAACCGGCGCGAACACCGGGGAGCTGTTTTTT
CASSPGGATGANTGELFF
>.|.|TRBJ2-7|TRBV7-9
TGTGCCAGCAGCTTACTAGCAACCTGGGGGCGCAACGAGCAGTACTTC
CASSLLATWGRNEQYF
>.|.|TRBJ1-1|TRBV7-9
TGTGCCAGCAGCTTTTGGGGCACTGAAGCCTTCTTT
CASSFWGTEAFF
>TRBD2|.|TRBJ2-6|TRBV9
TGTGCCAGCAGCTCAAACCCCCTACTAGCGGGAGGCCACTCTGGGGCCAACGTCCTGACTTTC
CASSSNPLLAGGHSGANVLTF
>.|.|TRBJ1-2|TRBV9
TGTGCCAGCAGCCCCCGGTGGGGGCACGACTATGGCTACACCTTC
CASSPRWGHDYGYTF
>.|.|TRBJ2-1|TRBV5-4
TGTGCCAGCACCCATCCGGGGAGCTCCTACAATGAGCAGTTCTTC
CASTHPGSSYNEQFF
>.|.|TRBJ2-4|TRBV5-6
TGTGCCAGCAGCTTTGCTACACAGATAGCCAAAAACATTCAGTACTTC
CASSFATQIAKNIQYF
>TRBD1|once|TRBJ2-5|TRBV5-4
TGTGCCAGCAGTCGACAGGGCGGAGAGACCCAGTACTTC
CASSRQGGETQYF
>TRBD2|.|TRBJ2-3|TRBV7-9
TGTGCCAGCAGCCATACTAGCGGGGGGCCCGCAGATACGCAGTATTTT
CASSHTSGGPADTQYF
>TRBD2|.|TRBJ2-7|TRBV3-1/TRBV3-2
TGTGCCAGCAAAGGGACTAGCGGGAGGAGCTCCTACGAGCAGTACTTC
CASKGTSGRSSYEQYF
>.|.|TRBJ2-7|TRBV9
TGTGCCAGCAGCGTAGCTTTCCGGGACGGGGGAGAGCAGTACTTC
CASSVAFRDGGEQYF
>.|.|TRBJ2-7|TRBV21-1
TGTGCCAGCAGCAAAGTCCGAGGGGGACAGGGGGACTACGAGCAGTACTTC
CASSKVRGGQGDYEQYF
>.|.|TRBJ2-3|TRBV28
TGTGCCAGCATCCCCGGGGGGCCCGGGGATACGCAGTATTTT
CASIPGGPGDTQYF
>TRBD1|.|TRBJ1-5|TRBV28
TGTGCCAGCAGTCCAGCCCTTAGACAGGGAGGCAATCAGCCCCAGCATTTT
CASSPALRQGGNQPQHF
>TRBD2|once|TRBJ2-5|TRBV19
TGTGCCAGTAATGACGGGGGGGCCCGAGAGACCCAGTACTTC
CASNDGGARETQYF
>TRBD1|.|TRBJ2-7|TRBV4-3
TGCGCCAGCAGCCAAGAGGGGGACAGGGGGCCTGTTGAGCAGTACTTC
CASSQEGDRGPVEQYF
>TRBD1|.|TRBJ1-1|TRBV6-5
TGTGCCAGCAGTTATATACCAGGGGGCACTGAAGCTTTCTTT
CASSYIPGGTEAFF
>.|.|TRBJ2-3|TRBV20-1
TGCAGTGCTCTAGGTGAGGATACGCAGTATTTT
CSALGEDTQYF
>TRBD1|few|TRBJ2-4|TRBV6-5
TGTGCCAGCAGTTACTCCCCGGACAGGGAAGGAAACATTCAGTACTTC
CASSYSPDREGNIQYF
>TRBD2|.|TRBJ2-3|TRBV18
TGTGCCAGCTCACCAGTTCTAGCGGGAGGTGGAGATACGCAGTATTTT
CASSPVLAGGGDTQYF
>.|once|TRBJ1-1|TRBV5-5
TGTGCCAGCAGCCCTAACAGGGACCCGAACACTGAAGCTTTCTTT
CASSPNRDPNTEAFF
>TRBD1|.|TRBJ2-1|TRBV7-2
TGTGCCAGCAGCCCATCCGGGACAGGGGGTTACAATGAGCAGTTCTTC
CASSPSGTGGYNEQFF
>.|.|TRBJ2-3|TRBV6-5
TGTGCCAGCAGTTACTCGTTAGCGGTGCTAAATACGCAGTATTTT
CASSYSLAVLNTQYF
>TRBD1|.|TRBJ2-2|TRBV24-1
TGTGCCACCATTTACAGGGGAGATAGGAACACCGGGGAGCTGTTTTTT
CATIYRGDRNTGELFF
>.|.|TRBJ1-1|TRBV18
TGTGCCAGCTCACCACGGCAAGGGGGAATGAACACTGAAGCTTTCTTT
CASSPRQGGMNTEAFF
>TRBD1|.|TRBJ1-1|TRBV19
TGTGCCAGTAGTATTACAGGGGGCGTCGACACTGAAGCTTTCTTT
CASSITGGVDTEAFF
>TRBD1|.|TRBJ1-1|TRBV19
TGTGCCAGTACCCTAAGGTCCAGGGGGGTGACTGAAGCTTTCTTT
CASTLRSRGVTEAFF
>.|.|TRBJ2-1|TRBV7-3
TGTGCCAGCAGCCCCAAATTAACGGGAGCCCACAATGAGCAGTTCTTC
CASSPKLTGAHNEQFF
>.|.|TRBJ2-5|TRBV27
TGTGCCAGCAGGAAGCGGACAGCCCCACGGGACGAGACCCAGTACTTC
CASRKRTAPRDETQYF
>TRBD1|.|TRBJ2-7|TRBV19
TGTGCCAGTAGTCGGTCCGGGACAGGAAACTCCTACGAGCAGTACTTC
CASSRSGTGNSYEQYF
>.|.|TRBJ2-6|TRBV5-8
TGTGCCACCCGGGGAAGGTCTGGGGCCAACGTCCTGACTTTC
CATRGRSGANVLTF
>.|.|TRBJ2-1|TRBV5-1
TGCGCCAGCAGCCCTGGACAGAGCTCCTACAATGAGCAGTTCTTC
CASSPGQSSYNEQFF
>.|.|TRBJ1-2|TRBV9
TGTGCCAGCACCACACCCGGGGTTAGCGGCGGCTACACCTTC
CASTTPGVSGGYTF
>TRBD2|.|TRBJ2-3|TRBV24-1
TGTGCCACCAGTGATTCCGGGACTAGCGGGAGAGGGACAGATACGCAGTATTTT
CATSDSGTSGRGTDTQYF
>.|.|TRBJ1-1|TRBV19
TGTGCCAGTAGTTTGGAACCCGGGACTCCTGACACTGAAGCTTTCTTT
CASSLEPGTPDTEAFF
>TRBD1|.|TRBJ1-1|TRBV5-1
TGCGCCAGCAGCTTGCACCCCGGGACAGGGGGCACTGAAGCTTTCTTT
CASSLHPGTGGTEAFF
>.|.|TRBJ2-1|TRBV15
TGTGCCACCAGCAGAACCAGGGCAGGGGTCAATGAGCAGTTCTTC
CATSRTRAGVNEQFF
>.|.|TRBJ2-7|TRBV2
TGTGCCAGCACCGGGACAAACTACGAGCAGTACTTC
CASTGTNYEQYF
>.|few|TRBJ1-2|TRBV19
TGTGCCAGTAAGTCACTCTTCAAGGACAGCCCAGGGGGCTACACCTTC
CASKSLFKDSPGGYTF
>.|.|TRBJ2-1|TRBV18
TGTGCCAGCTCACCAGCGGGGCTTTCCTACAATGAGCAGTTCTTC
CASSPAGLSYNEQFF
>TRBD2|.|TRBJ2-5|TRBV9
TGTGCCAGCAGCGTAGCGACTAGCGTGGAGACCCAGTACTTC
CASSVATSVETQYF
>TRBD1|.|TRBJ2-2|TRBV29-1
TGCAGCACCTGGACAGGGGGCACCGGGGAGCTGTTTTTT
CSTWTGGTGELFF
>.|.|TRBJ1-5|TRBV19
TGTGCCAGTAGTGCAGACAGATACAATCAGCCCCAGCATTTT
CASSADRYNQPQHF
>TRBD1|.|TRBJ2-1|TRBV5-1
TGCGCCAGCAGCTGGGACAGGGGTAATTCGTATGAGCAGTTCTTC
CASSWDRGNSYEQFF